One TCR beta chain is described in this entry. Its antigen is still unknown. It was with 60 Vbeta and 13 Jbeta primers that the PCR ran. Sequenced by immunoSEQ multiplex PCR; TCRdb stores in-frame clones only, minus some. The repertoire holds fewer than 150,000 clones, roughly 67% seen once, with roughly 8.3% in the top ten. This entry comes from a study of cytomegalovirus exposure and HLA in healthy donors. Findings and caveats of the study: The authors reported that TCR beta sequences could predict HLA-A and HLA-B alleles. These predictions were accurate for most subjects in the first cohort. A missense variant in DCLRE1C was later tied to TCR beta V- and J-gene trimming.

The TCR comes from a young man in good health and CMV-seropositive. Sequencing was performed on PBMCs.

CDR3 nucleotide sequence: TGTGCCAGCAGTTTCAGAGGGTTTAGTTCACCCCTCCACTTT. It is translated as CASSFRGFSSPLHF. The chain joins TRBV28 to TRBJ1-6; D is unclear. The CDR3 runs 14 residues. Germline V gene sequence: CDR1 MDHEN, CDR2 SYDVKM. The V and J ends lost 3 bases and 9 bases respectively, with 12 bases between them.